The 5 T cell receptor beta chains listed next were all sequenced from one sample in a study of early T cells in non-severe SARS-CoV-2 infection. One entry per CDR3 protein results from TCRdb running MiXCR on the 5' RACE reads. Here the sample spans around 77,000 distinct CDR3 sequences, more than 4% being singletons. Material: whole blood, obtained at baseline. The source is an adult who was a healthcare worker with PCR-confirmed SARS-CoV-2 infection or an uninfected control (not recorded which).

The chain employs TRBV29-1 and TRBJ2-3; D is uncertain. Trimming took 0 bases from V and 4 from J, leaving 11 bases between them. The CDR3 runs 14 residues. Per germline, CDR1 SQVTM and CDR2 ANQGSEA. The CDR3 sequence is CSVEDPGNADTQYF. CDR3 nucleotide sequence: TGCAGCGTTGAAGATCCGGGCAACGCAGATACGCAGTATTTT.

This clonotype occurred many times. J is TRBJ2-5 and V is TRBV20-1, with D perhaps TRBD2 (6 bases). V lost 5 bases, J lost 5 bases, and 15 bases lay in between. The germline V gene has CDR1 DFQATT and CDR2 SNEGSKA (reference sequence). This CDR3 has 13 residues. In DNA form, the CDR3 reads TGCAGTGCTCCGATGGGGGGAGTGGAGACCCAGTACTTC. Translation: CSAPMGGVETQYF.

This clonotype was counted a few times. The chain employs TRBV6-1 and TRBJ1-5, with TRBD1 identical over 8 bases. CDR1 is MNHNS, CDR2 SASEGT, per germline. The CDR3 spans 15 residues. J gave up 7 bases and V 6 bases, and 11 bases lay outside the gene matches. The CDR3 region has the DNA TGTGCCAGCAGCCCCGGGACAGGTATTTTCCAGCCCCAGCATTTT. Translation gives CASSPGTGIFQPQHF.

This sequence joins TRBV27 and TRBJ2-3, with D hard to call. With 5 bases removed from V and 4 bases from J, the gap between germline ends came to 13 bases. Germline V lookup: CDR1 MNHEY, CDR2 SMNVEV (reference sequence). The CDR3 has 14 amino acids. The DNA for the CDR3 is TGTGCCAGCAGTCCCTCCAAAGTCCCAGATACGCAGTATTTT. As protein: CASSPSKVPDTQYF.

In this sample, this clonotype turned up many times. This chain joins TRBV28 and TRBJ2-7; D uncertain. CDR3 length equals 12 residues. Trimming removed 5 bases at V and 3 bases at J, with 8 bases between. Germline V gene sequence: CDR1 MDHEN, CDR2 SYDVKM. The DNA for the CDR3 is TGTGCCAGCAGTCTCAGTAACTACGAGCAGTACTTC. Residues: CASSLSNYEQYF.